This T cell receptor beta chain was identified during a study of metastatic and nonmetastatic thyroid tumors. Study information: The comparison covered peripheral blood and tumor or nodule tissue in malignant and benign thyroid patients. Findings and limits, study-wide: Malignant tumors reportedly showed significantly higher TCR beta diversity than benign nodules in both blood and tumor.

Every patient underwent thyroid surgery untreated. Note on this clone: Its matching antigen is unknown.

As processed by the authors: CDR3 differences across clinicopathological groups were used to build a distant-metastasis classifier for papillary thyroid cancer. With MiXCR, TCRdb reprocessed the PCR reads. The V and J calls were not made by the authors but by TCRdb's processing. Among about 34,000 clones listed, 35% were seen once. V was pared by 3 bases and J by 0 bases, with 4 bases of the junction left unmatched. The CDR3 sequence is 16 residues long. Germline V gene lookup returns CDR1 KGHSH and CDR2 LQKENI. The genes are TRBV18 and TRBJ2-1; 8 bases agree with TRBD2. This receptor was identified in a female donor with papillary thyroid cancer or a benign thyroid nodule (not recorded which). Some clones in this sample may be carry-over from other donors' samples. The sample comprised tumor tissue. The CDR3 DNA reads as TGTGCCAGCTCACCGCGCGGGGGGCTCTCCTACAATGAGCAGTTCTTC. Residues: CASSPRGGLSYNEQFF.